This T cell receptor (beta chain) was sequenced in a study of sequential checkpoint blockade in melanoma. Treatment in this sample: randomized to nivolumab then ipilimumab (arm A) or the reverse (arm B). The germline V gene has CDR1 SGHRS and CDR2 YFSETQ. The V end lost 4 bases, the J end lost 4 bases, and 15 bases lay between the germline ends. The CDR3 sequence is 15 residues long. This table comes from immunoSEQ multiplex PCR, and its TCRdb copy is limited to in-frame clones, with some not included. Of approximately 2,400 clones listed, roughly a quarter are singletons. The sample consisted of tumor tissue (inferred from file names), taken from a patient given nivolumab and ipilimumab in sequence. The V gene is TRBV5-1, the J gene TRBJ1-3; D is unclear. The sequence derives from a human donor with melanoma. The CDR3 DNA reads TGCGCCAGCAGCCCGGGGAGTCATTCGGGAAACACCATATATTTT. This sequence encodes CASSPGSHSGNTIYF. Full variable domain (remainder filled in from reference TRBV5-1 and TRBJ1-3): KAGVTQTPRYLIKTRGQQVTLSCSPISGHRSVSWYQQTPGQGLQFLFEYFSETQRNKGNFPGRFSGRQFSNSRSEMNVSTLELGDSALYLCASSPGSHSGNTIYFGEGSWLTVV.